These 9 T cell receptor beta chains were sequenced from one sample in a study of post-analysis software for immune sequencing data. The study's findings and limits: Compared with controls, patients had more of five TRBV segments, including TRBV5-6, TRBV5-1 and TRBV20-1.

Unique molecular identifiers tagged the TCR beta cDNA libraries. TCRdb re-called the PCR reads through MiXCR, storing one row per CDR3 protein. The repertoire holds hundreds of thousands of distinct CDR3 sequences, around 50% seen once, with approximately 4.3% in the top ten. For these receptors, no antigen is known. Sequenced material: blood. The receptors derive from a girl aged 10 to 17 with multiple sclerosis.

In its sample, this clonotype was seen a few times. CDR3 nucleotide sequence: TGCAGCGGGTCACCAGGGGGCGCGAGGGAGACCCAGTACTTC. Protein product: CSGSPGGARETQYF. This rearrangement joins TRBV29-1 to TRBJ2-5; 8 nucleotides align to TRBD1. The CDR3 contains 14 residues. CDR1 is SQVTM and CDR2 is ANQGSEA in the germline V gene. The junction had 12 bases not matched to a gene; V was cut back by 7 bases and J by 5 bases.

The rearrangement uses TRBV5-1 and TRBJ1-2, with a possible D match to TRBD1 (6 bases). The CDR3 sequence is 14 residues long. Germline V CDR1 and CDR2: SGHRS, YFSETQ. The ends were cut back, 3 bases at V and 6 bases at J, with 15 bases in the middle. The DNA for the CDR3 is TGCGCCAGCAGCTCCGGGACATTGAGGGATGGCTACACCTTC. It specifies CASSSGTLRDGYTF.

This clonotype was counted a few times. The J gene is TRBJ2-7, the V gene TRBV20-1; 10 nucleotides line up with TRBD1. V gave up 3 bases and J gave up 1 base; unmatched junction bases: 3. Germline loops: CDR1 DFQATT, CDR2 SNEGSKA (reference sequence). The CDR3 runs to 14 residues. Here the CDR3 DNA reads TGCAGTGCTAGGTGGACAGGGGGTTCCTACGAGCAGTACTTC. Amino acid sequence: CSARWTGGSYEQYF.

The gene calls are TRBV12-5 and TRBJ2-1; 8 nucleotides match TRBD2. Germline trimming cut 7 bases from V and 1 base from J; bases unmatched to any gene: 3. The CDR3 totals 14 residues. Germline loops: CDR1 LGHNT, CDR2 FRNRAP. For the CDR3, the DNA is TGTGCTAGTGTCGCGGGGGGTTCCTACAATGAGCAGTTCTTC. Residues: CASVAGGSYNEQFF. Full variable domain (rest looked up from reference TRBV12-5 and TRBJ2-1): DARVTQTPRHKVTEMGQEVTMRCQPILGHNTVFWYRQTMMQGLELLAYFRNRAPLDDSGMPKDRFSAEMPDATLATLKIQPSEPRDSAVYFCASVAGGSYNEQFFGPGTRLTVL.

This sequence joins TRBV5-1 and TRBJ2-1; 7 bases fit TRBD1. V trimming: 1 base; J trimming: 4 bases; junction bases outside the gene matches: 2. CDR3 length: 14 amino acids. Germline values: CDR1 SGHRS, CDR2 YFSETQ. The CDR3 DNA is TGCGCCAGCAGCTTGTGGGACAGATACAATGAGCAGTTCTTC. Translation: CASSLWDRYNEQFF.

CDR3 protein: CSARRGGPLDTQYF. Written as DNA, the CDR3 is TGCAGTGCTAGGCGGGGGGGTCCCCTTGATACGCAGTATTTT. The chain has TRBV20-1 and TRBJ2-3, with TRBD2 identical over 9 bases. V lost 3 bases to trimming and J lost 6 bases; unmatched junction nucleotides: 7. CDR3 length equals 14 residues. The germline CDR1 and CDR2 sequences are DFQATT and SNEGSKA (reference sequence).

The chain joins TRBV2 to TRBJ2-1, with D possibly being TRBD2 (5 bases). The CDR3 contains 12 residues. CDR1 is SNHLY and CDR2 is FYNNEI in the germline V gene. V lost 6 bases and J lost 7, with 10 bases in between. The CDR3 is CASRLVGNEQFF. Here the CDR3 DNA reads TGTGCCAGCAGACTAGTAGGAAATGAGCAGTTCTTC.

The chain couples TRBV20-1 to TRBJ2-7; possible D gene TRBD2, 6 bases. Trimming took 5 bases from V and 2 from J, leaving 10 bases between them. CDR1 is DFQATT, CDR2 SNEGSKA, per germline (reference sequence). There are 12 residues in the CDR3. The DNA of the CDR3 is TGCAGTGCTCTCGGGAGACCCTACGAGCAGTACTTC. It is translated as CSALGRPYEQYF.

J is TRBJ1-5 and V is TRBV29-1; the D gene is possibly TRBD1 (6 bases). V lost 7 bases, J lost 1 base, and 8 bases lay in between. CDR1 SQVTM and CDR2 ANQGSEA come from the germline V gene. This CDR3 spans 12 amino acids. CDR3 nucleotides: TGCAGCGCGGGACACAGCAATCAGCCCCAGCATTTT. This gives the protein CSAGHSNQPQHF.